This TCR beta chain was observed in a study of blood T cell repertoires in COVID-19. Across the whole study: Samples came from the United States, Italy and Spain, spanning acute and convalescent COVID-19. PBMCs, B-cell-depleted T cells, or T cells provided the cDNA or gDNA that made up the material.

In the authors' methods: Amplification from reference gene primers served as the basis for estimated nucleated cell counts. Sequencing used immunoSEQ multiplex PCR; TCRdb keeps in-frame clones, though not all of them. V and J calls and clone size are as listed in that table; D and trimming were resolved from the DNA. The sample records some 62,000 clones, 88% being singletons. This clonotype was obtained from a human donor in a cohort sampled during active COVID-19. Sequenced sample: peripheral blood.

The CDR3 nucleotides are TGTGCCAGCAGCTTCGGACTAGCGGGGGGTAATGAGCAGTTCTTC. Encoded protein: CASSFGLAGGNEQFF. This chain links TRBV7-9 with TRBJ2-1; 14 bases are shared with TRBD2. Germline-derived CDR1 and CDR2 are SEHNR and FQNEAQ (reference sequence). V lost 3 bases and J lost 7; bases outside the gene matches: 2. CDR3 length: 15 amino acids.